This T cell receptor beta chain comes out of a study of T cells after yellow fever vaccination. Study conclusions and caveats: From the bulk population, abundant clonotypes could contaminate and appear within FACS-sorted repertoires.

TCRdb processed the 5' RACE reads anew with MiXCR; each CDR3 protein has one entry. The table shows about 360,000 distinct CDR3 sequences, with approximately 5.7% occurring only once. CDR3 length: 17 amino acids. Trimming took 0 bases from V and 3 from J, leaving 18 bases between them. Germline-derived CDR1 and CDR2 are SGHAT and FQNNGV. Notes on this clonotype: Its antigen is not known.

This receptor was taken from a man aged 25 to 40 who received the YFV17D yellow fever vaccine. The specimen was PBMCs, collected 5 days after the yellow fever booster vaccination. This chain links TRBV11-2 with TRBJ2-7; no clear D gene. The CDR3 region has the DNA TGTGCCAGCAGCTTAGATCGTTCGGGCGGATCTTACTACGAGCAGTACTTC. This translates into CASSLDRSGGSYYEQYF.